The sequence of this T cell receptor (beta chain) was determined in a study of OX40 agonist ivuxolimab in advanced cancers. Whole-study context: Prior checkpoint blockade (anti-PD-1, anti-PD-L1 or anti-CTLA-4) was permitted; approximately 40% had it. Notes on the study in general: In a subset of nonresponders, normalized T-cell clonal expansion was also low.

The CDR3 totals 16 residues. Germline V CDR1 and CDR2: LGHNA, YSLEER. With 2 bases removed from V and 2 bases from J, the gap between germline ends came to 15 bases. Points on this clone: Its antigen is as yet unknown.

Assay used: immunoSEQ multiplex PCR; TCRdb lists only in-frame clones, some missing. The data hold tens of thousands of clones, with 85% to 95% observed a single time. This TCR came from an adult with an advanced solid tumor such as melanoma, head and neck, liver or kidney cancer. Sequenced material: CD4+ or CD8+ T cells sorted from blood, taken in a trial of the OX40 agonist ivuxolimab. This chain links TRBV4-3 with TRBJ1-2; a possible D gene is TRBD1 (5 bases). Here the CDR3 reads CASSQPSGTKNYGYTF. The CDR3 nucleotides read TGCGCCAGCAGCCAACCCTCCGGGACCAAAAACTATGGCTACACCTTC.